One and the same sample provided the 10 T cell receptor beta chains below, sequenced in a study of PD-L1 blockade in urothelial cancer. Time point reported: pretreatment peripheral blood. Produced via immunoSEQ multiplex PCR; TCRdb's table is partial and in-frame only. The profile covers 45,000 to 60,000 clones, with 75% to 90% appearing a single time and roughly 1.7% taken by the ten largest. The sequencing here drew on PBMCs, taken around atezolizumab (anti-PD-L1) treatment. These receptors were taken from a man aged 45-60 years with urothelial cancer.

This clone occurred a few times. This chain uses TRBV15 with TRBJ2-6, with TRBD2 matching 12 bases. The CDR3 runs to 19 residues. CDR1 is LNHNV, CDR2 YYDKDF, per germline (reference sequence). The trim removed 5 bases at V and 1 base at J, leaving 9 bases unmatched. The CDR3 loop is CATSSLTSGSASGANVLTF. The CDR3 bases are TGTGCCACCAGCTCACTGACTAGCGGGAGTGCTTCTGGGGCCAACGTCCTGACTTTC.

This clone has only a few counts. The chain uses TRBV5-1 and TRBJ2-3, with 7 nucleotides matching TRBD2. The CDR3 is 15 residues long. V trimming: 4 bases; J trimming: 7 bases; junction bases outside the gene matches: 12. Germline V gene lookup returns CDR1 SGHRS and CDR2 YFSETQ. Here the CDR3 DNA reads TGCGCCAGCAGCACAGCGGGGCCCACTTCTAATACGCAGTATTTT. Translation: CASSTAGPTSNTQYF.

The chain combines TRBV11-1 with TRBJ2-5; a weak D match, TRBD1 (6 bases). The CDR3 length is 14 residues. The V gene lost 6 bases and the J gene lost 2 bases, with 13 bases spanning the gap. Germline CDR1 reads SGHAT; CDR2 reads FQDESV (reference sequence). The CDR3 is CASSFDRSQETQYF. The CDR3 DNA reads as TGTGCCAGCAGTTTTGACAGGTCTCAAGAGACCCAGTACTTC.

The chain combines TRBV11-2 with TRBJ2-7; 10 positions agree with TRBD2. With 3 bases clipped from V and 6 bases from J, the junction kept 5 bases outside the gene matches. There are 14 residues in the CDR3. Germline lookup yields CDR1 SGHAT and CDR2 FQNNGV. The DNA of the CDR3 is TGTGCCAGCAGCTTCAGCGGGAGGGTCGGCGAGCAGTACTTC. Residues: CASSFSGRVGEQYF.

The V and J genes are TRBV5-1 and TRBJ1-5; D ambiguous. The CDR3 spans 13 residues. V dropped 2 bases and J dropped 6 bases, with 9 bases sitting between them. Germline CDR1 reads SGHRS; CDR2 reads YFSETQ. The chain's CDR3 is CASSLDPGQPQHF. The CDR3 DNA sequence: TGCGCCAGCAGCTTAGATCCCGGTCAGCCCCAGCATTTT.

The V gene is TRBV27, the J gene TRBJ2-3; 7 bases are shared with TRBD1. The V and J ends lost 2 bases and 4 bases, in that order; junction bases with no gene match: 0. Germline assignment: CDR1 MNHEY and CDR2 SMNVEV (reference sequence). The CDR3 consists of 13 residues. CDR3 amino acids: CASSLQGADTQYF. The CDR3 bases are TGTGCCAGCAGTTTACAGGGGGCAGATACGCAGTATTTT.

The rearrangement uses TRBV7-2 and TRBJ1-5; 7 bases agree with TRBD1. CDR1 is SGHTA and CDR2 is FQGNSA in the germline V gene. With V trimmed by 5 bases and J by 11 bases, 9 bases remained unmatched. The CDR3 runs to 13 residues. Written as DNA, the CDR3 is TGTGCCAGCAGCCCCCGGACAGGAGAGACCCAGCATTTT. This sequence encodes CASSPRTGETQHF.

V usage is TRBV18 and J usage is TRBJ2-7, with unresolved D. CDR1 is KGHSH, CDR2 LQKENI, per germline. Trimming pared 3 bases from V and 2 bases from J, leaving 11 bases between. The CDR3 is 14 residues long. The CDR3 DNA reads TGTGCCAGCTCACCCGGAGCTCCCGCCTACGAGCAGTACGTC. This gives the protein CASSPGAPAYEQYV.

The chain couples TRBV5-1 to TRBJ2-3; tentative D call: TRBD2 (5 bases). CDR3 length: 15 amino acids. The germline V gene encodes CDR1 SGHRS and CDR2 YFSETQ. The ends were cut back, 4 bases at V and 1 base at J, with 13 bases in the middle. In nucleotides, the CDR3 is TGCGCCAGCAGCACTCACGGACTCGGCACAGATACGCAGTATTTT. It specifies CASSTHGLGTDTQYF.

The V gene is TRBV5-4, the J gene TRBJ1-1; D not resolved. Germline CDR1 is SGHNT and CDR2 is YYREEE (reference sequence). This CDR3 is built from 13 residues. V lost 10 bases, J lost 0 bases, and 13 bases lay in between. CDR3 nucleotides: TGTGCCGGACTTTACGGGATGAACACTGAAGCTTTCTTT. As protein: CAGLYGMNTEAFF.